The text below deals with one TCR beta chain. Germline loops: CDR1 MNHEY, CDR2 SVGEGT. The V and J ends lost 4 bases and 10 bases, in that order; junction bases with no gene match: 7. CDR3 length: 15 residues. In the original workflow: Quantification of nucleated cells was approximated via reference gene primer amplification. Produced via immunoSEQ multiplex PCR; TCRdb's table is partial and in-frame only. That table is the source of V, J and clone size, and D and trimming were worked out from the DNA. The table includes under 300,000 clones, approximately 90% detected once. The source of the sample is a study of blood T cell repertoires in COVID-19. Study summary: Samples representing acute and convalescent COVID-19 were sourced from the United States, Italy and Spain. PBMCs, B-cell-depleted T cells, or T cells were the source of the cDNA or gDNA that made up the material.

Material: peripheral blood. The chain has TRBV6-2 or TRBV6-3 and TRBJ2-1; TRBD2 aligns across 13 bases. The origin of this receptor is a woman aged 25 to 39 with active or convalescent COVID-19. CDR3 in amino acids: CASSSRLAGGIEQFF. Written as DNA, the CDR3 is TGTGCCAGCAGTTCCCGACTAGCGGGGGGAATCGAGCAGTTCTTC.